This T cell receptor (beta chain) is from a study of T cell responses to AZD1222 COVID-19 vaccine. About this clone itself: Its antigen is not known.

Findings and caveats of the study: Among the donors, most were white British and more were female, and clonal diversity was possibly underestimated.

Produced via immunoSEQ multiplex PCR; TCRdb's table is partial and in-frame only. The sample lists tens of thousands of clones, 70% to 85% occurring once. Sample: peripheral blood, taken on day 0 of AZD1222 vaccination. This TCR was sampled from an adult in good health.

The CDR3 protein is CASSLKGNYGYTF. Here the CDR3 DNA reads TGTGCCAGCAGTTTAAAGGGGAACTATGGCTACACCTTC. The chain couples TRBV12-3 or TRBV12-4 to TRBJ1-2; D might be TRBD1 (5 bases). V was cut by 2 bases and J by 2 bases, with 6 bases left in between. CDR3 length: 13 amino acids.